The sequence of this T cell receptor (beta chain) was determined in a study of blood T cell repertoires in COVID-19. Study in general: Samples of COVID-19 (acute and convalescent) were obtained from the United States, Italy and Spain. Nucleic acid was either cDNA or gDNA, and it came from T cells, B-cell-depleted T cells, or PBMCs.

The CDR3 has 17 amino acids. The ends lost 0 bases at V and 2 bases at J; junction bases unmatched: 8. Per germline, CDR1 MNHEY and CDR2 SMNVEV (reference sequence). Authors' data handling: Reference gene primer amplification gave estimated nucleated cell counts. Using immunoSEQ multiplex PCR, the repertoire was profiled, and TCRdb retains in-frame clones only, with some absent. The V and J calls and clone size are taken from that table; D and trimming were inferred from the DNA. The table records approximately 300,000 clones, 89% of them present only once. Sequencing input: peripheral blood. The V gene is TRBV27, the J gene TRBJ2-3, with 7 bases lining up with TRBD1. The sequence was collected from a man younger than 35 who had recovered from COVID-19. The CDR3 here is CASSLSRQGPITDTQYF. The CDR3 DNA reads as TGTGCCAGCAGTTTATCTCGACAGGGCCCCATCACAGATACGCAGTATTTT.